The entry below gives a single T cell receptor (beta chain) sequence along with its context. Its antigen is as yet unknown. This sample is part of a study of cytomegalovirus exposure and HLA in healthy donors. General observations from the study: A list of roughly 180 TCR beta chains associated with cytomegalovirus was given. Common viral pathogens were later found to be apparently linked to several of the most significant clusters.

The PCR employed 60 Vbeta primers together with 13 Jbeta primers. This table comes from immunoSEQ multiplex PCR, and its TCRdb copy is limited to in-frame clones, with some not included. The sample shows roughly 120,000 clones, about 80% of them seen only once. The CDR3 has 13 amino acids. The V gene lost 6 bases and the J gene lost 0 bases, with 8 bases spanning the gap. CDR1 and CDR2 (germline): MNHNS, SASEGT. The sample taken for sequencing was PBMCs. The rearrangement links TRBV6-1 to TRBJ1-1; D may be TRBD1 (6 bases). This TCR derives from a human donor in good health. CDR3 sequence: CASSTGMNTEAFF. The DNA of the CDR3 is TGTGCCAGCAGCACAGGGATGAACACTGAAGCTTTCTTT.